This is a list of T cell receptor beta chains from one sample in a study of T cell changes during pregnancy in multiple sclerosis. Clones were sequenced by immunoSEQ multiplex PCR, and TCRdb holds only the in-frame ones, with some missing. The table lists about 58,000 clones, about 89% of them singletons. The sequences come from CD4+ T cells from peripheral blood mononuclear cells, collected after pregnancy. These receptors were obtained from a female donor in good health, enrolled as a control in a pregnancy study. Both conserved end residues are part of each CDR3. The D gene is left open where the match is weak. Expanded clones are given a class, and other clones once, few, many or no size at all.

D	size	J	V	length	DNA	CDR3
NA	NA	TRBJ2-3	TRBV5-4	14	TGTGCCAGCAGCTTTCCTTCTAGCACAGATACGCAGTATTTT	CASSFPSSTDTQYF
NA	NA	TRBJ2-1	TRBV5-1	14	TGCGCCAGCAGCTTGGTGCAGGGTGTCAATGAGCAGTTCTTC	CASSLVQGVNEQFF
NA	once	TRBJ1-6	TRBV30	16	TGTGCCTGGAGTGAGTCGTGGGGCATAGGGAATTCACCCCTCCACTTT	CAWSESWGIGNSPLHF
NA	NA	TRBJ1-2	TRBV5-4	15	TGTGCCAGCAGCTTGGATGGCACCTCCAAGTATGGCTACACCTTC	CASSLDGTSKYGYTF
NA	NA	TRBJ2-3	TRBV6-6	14	TGTGCCAGCAGAAGTGGGGGCCGCACAGATACGCAGTATTTT	CASRSGGRTDTQYF
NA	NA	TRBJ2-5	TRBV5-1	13	TGCGCCAGCAGCTTGGGCCGGGAAGAGACCCAGTACTTC	CASSLGREETQYF
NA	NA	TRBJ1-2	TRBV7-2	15	TGTGCCAGCAGCTTAGTCGGGGGGGCGGGGTATGGCTACACCTTC	CASSLVGGAGYGYTF
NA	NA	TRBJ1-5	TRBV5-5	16	TGTGCCAGCAGCTTGGAATGGACAAGACCCAATCAGCCCCAGCATTTT	CASSLEWTRPNQPQHF
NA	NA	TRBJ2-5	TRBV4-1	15	TGCGCCAGCAGCCAGATGGGGCAGGGGAAAGAGACCCAGTACTTC	CASSQMGQGKETQYF
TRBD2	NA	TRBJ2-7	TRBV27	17	TGTGCCAGCAGGCTAGTTGGGGTAGCGGGGGCCTCCTACGAGCAGTACTTC	CASRLVGVAGASYEQYF
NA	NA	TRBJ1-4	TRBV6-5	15	TGTGCCAGCCAAACACTCGCCGGAGGGGCCGAAAAACTGTTTTTT	CASQTLAGGAEKLFF
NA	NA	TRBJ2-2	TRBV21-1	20	TGTGCCAGCAGCAAAATTACTAGCGGGGGCGCCACCTCGGGGGACGGGGAGCTGTTTTTT	CASSKITSGGATSGDGELFF
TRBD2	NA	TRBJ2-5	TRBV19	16	TGTGCCAGTAGTAGACTTAGCGGGGGGACCCAAGAGACCCAGTACTTC	CASSRLSGGTQETQYF
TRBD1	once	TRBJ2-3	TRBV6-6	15	TGTGCCAGCAGCGACCGGGACAGGGGCCCAGATACGCAGTATTTT	CASSDRDRGPDTQYF
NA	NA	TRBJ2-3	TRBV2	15	TGTGCCAGCAAAGGAGTCAGATCGCTCACAGATACGCAGTATTTT	CASKGVRSLTDTQYF
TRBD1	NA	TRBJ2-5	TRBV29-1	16	TGCAGCGTTGTAAAGGGTGGTACAGGGGCGCAAGAGACCCAGTACTTC	CSVVKGGTGAQETQYF
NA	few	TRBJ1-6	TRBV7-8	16	TGTGCCAGCAGCGCCTCGGCCCTGGGGGGTACTTCACCCCTCCACTTT	CASSASALGGTSPLHF
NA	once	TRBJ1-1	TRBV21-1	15	TGTGCCAGCAGCACAAGGCCGGAAGGGGGCACTGAAGCTTTCTTT	CASSTRPEGGTEAFF
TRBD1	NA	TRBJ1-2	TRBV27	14	TGTGCCAGCTTTTCTTCCAGGGGGAACTATGGCTACACCTTC	CASFSSRGNYGYTF
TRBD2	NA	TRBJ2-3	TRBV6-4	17	TGTGCCAGCCGCCCTGACGCGGGGGGGCGAGACACAGATACGCAGTATTTT	CASRPDAGGRDTDTQYF
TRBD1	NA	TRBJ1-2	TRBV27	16	TGTGCCAGCAGTTCGTACACAGGGGGTCCGAACTATGGCTACACCTTC	CASSSYTGGPNYGYTF
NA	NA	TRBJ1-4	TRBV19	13	TGTGCCAGTAGTATAGATCGTCTTGAAAAACTGTTTTTT	CASSIDRLEKLFF
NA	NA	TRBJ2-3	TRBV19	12	TGTGCCAGTAGTCTACTAGCAGATACGCAGTATTTT	CASSLLADTQYF
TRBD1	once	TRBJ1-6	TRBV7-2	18	TGTGCCAGCAGCACTCCCCCGGGACAGAGCTCCTATAATTCACCCCTCCACTTT	CASSTPPGQSSYNSPLHF
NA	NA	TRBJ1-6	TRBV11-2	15	TGTGCCAGCAGCCAAAACCAGGGGTCGAATTCACCCCTCCACTTT	CASSQNQGSNSPLHF
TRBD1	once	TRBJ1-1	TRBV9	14	TGTGCCAGCAGCGTACAGGGGGCGGGCACTGAAGCTTTCTTT	CASSVQGAGTEAFF
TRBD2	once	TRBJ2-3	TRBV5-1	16	TGCGCCAGCAGCTTGGATGGCGGGAGTGGCACAGATACGCAGTATTTT	CASSLDGGSGTDTQYF
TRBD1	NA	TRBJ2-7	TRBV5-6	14	TGTGCCAGCCGGGGACAGGGGGCTTCCTACGAGCAGTACTTC	CASRGQGASYEQYF
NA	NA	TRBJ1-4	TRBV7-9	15	TGTGCCAGCAGCCTTTCGGAGGGATTAGGCGAAAAACTGTTTTTT	CASSLSEGLGEKLFF
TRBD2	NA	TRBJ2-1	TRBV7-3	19	TGTGCCAGCAGCACTCGCGGGGGGGCGAACCCGAGCTCCTACAATGAGCAGTTCTTC	CASSTRGGANPSSYNEQFF
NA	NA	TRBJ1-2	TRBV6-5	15	TGTGCCAGCAGTTACTCGTCGGTCAAAGACTATGGCTACACCTTC	CASSYSSVKDYGYTF
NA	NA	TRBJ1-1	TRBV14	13	TGTGCCAGCAGCCAGGCTCGGTGGGGGGGAACTTTCTTT	CASSQARWGGTFF
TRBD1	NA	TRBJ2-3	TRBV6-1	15	TGTGCCAGCAGTGAAGTTTCGACAGGGGGCGATACGCAGTATTTT	CASSEVSTGGDTQYF
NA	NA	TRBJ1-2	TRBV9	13	TGTGCCAGCAGCCCCTCCCCTTCGGGTCCGAGTGCCTTC	CASSPSPSGPSAF
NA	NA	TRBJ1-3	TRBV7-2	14	TGTGCCAGCAGCTTTTCCAGGTCCGGAAACACCATATATTTT	CASSFSRSGNTIYF
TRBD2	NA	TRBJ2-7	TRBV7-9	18	TGTGCCAGCAGCGGAGCTCCGGGACTAGCGGGGGGAACCTACGAGCAGTACTTC	CASSGAPGLAGGTYEQYF
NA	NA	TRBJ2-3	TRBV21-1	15	TGTGCCAGCATCCCAAGGGACAGAGCCACAGATACGCAGTATTTT	CASIPRDRATDTQYF